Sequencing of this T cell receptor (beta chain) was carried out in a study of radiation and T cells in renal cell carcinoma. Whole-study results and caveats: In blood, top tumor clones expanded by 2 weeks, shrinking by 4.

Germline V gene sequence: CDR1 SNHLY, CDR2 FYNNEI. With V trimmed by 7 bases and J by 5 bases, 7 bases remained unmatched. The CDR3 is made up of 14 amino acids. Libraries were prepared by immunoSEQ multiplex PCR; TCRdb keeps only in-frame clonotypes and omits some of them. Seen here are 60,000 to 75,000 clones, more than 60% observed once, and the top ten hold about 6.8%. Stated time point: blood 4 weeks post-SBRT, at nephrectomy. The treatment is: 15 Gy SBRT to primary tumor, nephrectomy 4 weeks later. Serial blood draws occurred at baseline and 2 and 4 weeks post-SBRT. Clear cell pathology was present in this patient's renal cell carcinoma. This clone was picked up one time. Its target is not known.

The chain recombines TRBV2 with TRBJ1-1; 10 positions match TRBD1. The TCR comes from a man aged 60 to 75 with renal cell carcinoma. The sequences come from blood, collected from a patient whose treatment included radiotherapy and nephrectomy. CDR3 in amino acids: CASTRTGGRTEAFF. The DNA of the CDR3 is TGTGCCAGCACTAGGACAGGGGGGAGGACTGAAGCTTTCTTT.